This TCR beta chain was recovered during a study of blood T cell repertoires in COVID-19. Overall study: T cells, B-cell-depleted T cells, or PBMCs supplied cDNA or gDNA.

The CDR3 is made up of 14 amino acids. Trimming took off 6 bases at V and 4 bases at J, with 15 bases between the two ends. In germline, CDR1 is LNHDA, CDR2 SQIVND (reference sequence). Sequencing was performed with immunoSEQ multiplex PCR; in TCRdb, only in-frame clones are kept and a portion is missing. The table shows about 160,000 clones, with about three quarters occurring only once. Sequenced sample: peripheral blood. This TCR was sampled from a man between 65 and 85 years old with acute or convalescent COVID-19. This chain links TRBV19 with TRBJ1-1; weak D call: TRBD1 (6 bases). CDR3 coding DNA: TGTGCCAGTAGAAAACAGGGCGGAGGCACTGAAGCTTTCTTT. It encodes CASRKQGGGTEAFF. The full variable domain, in which reference TRBV19 and TRBJ1-1 provide the parts outside the CDR3, is DGGITQSPKYLFRKEGQNVTLSCEQNLNHDAMYWYRQDPGQGLRLIYYSQIVNDFQKGDIAEGYSVSREKKESFPLTVTSAQKNPTAFYLCASRKQGGGTEAFFGQGTRLTVV.